This TCR beta chain was recovered during a study of cytomegalovirus exposure and HLA in healthy donors. Study in general: It was reported in a later analysis that the same platform had been used for the 120 or so validation repertoires as for the approximately 670 first-cohort repertoires.

The germline V gene encodes CDR1 GTSNPN and CDR2 SVGIG (reference sequence). Trimming removed 2 bases from V and 4 bases from J; junction bases left unmatched: 3. The CDR3 spans 13 residues. Some clones are missing from TCRdb's copy, which holds only in-frame ones; the method was immunoSEQ multiplex PCR. The repertoire has about 220,000 clones, around 90% of them found once; the top ten carry about 2.7%. Input material: PBMCs. This sequence was found in a woman between 18 and 30 years old in good health and CMV-seronegative. V is TRBV30 and J is TRBJ1-1; 8 bases fit TRBD1. This CDR3 is CAWSQQGVTEAFF. The CDR3 region has the DNA TGTGCCTGGAGTCAACAGGGGGTCACTGAAGCTTTCTTT.